This T cell receptor (beta chain) stems from a study of shared clonotypes between healthy human individuals. Replicate PCRs run on sorted subsets employed 200 ng DNA, 25,000 to 35,000 T cell genomes. Clones were read by immunoSEQ multiplex PCR, and TCRdb kept only the in-frame ones, dropping some. The top ten clones hold roughly 0.34% of a sample with under 2.5 million clones, less than 95% of them seen once. V dropped 4 bases and J dropped 4; count of bases not matched to a gene: 3. The CDR3 spans 15 residues. Germline V CDR1 and CDR2: SEHNR, FQNEAQ (reference sequence). Division of CD4+ cells produced a CD45RA+ naive subset and a CD45RA-negative memory subset.

The chain joins TRBV7-9 to TRBJ2-1, with 11 bases identical to TRBD2. The sample was naive CD4+ T cells from PBMCs. Subset reported: CD45RA+ positively selected. This TCR derives from a man between 18 and 29 years old in good health. Some clones in this sample may be carry-over from other donors' samples. CDR3 sequence reads: CASSSTSGTYNEQFF. The CDR3 nucleotides read TGTGCCAGCAGCTCGACTAGCGGGACATACAATGAGCAGTTCTTC. The variable domain in full, with the rest retrieved from reference TRBV7-9 and TRBJ2-1, is DTGVSQNPRHKITKRGQNVTFRCDPISEHNRLYWYRQTLGQGPEFLTYFQNEAQLEKSRLLSDRFSAERPKGSFSTLEIQRTEQGDSAMYLCASSSTSGTYNEQFFGPGTRLTVL.